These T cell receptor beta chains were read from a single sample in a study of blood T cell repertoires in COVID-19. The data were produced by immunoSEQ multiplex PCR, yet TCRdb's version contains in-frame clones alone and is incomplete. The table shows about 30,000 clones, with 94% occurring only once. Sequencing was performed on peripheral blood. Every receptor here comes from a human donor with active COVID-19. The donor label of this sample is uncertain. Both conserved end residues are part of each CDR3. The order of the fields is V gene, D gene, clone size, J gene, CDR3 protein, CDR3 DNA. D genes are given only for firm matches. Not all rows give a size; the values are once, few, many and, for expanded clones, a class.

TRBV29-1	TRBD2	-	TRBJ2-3	CSTRGEREGPDTQYF	TGCAGCACCCGCGGTGAGCGGGAGGGCCCCGATACGCAGTATTTT
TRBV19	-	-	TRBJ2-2	CASGAGVFRNTGELFF	TGTGCCAGTGGAGCCGGGGTCTTCCGCAACACCGGGGAGCTGTTTTTT
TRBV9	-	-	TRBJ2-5	CASSVSGGKETQYF	TGTGCCAGCAGCGTATCGGGGGGCAAGGAGACCCAGTACTTC
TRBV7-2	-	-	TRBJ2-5	CASSFGGARQETQYF	TGTGCCAGCAGCTTTGGGGGGGCGCGGCAAGAGACCCAGTACTTC
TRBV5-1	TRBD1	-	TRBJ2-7	CASSNRQGDPYEQYF	TGCGCCAGCAGCAACCGACAGGGTGACCCCTACGAGCAGTACTTC
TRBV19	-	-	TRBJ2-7	CASSTRGGEQYF	TGTGCCAGTAGTACCAGGGGAGGGGAGCAGTACTTC
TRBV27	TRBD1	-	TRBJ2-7	CASSLKGTGGNYEQYF	TGTGCCAGCAGTTTAAAGGGGACAGGGGGGAACTACGAGCAGTACTTC
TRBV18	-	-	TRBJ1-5	CASSPGRNSNQPQHF	TGTGCCAGCTCACCGGGGCGAAACTCCAATCAGCCCCAGCATTTT
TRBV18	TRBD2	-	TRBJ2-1	CASSPTGLSSYNEQFF	TGTGCCAGCTCACCGACGGGACTAAGCTCCTACAATGAGCAGTTCTTC
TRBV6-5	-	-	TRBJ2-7	CAASFGGSSYEQYF	TGTGCCGCCTCCTTCGGGGGAAGCTCCTACGAGCAGTACTTC
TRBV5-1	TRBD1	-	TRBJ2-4	CASSSTGAGTKNIQYF	TGCGCCAGCAGCTCGACAGGGGCAGGGACCAAAAACATTCAGTACTTC
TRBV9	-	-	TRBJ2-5	CASSGRAARVQYF	TGTGCCAGCAGCGGGAGGGCGGCGAGAGTCCAGTACTTC
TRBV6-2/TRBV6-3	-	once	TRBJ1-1	CASSRGGLMNTEAFF	TGTGCCAGCAGTAGGGGGGGGCTGATGAACACTGAAGCTTTCTTT
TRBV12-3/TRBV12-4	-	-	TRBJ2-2	CASSLRSGELFF	TGTGCCAGCAGTTTGAGGTCCGGGGAGCTGTTTTTT
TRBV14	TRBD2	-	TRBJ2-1	CASSRPLGSGGADEQFF	TGTGCCAGCAGCCGACCTCTGGGGAGCGGGGGGGCGGATGAGCAGTTCTTC
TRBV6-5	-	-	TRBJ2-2	CASRPDSSPGELFF	TGTGCCAGCAGACCTGACAGCTCACCCGGGGAGCTGTTTTTT
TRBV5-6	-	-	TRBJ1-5	CASSLAGNQPQHF	TGTGCCAGCAGCTTGGCCGGTAATCAGCCCCAGCATTTT
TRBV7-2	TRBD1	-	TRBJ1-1	CASSLVGTAGLNTEAFF	TGTGCCAGCAGCTTAGTGGGGACAGCAGGGCTGAACACTGAAGCTTTCTTT
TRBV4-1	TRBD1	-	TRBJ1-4	CASSQLGTGYEKLFF	TGCGCCAGCAGCCAGCTCGGGACAGGGTATGAAAAACTGTTTTTT
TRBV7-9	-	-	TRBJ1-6	CASSLGGGAPLHF	TGTGCCAGCAGCTTGGGGGGGGGAGCACCCCTCCACTTT
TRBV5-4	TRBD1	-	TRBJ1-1	CASSLGWDRAEAFF	TGTGCCAGCAGCTTGGGGTGGGACAGGGCTGAAGCTTTCTTT
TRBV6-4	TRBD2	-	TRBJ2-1	CASSPGTSDEQFF	TGTGCCAGCAGTCCCGGGACTAGTGATGAGCAGTTCTTC
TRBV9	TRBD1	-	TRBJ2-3	CASSLLRDSSTDTQYF	TGTGCCAGCAGCCTTCTCCGGGACAGTAGCACAGATACGCAGTATTTT
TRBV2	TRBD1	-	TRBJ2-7	CASSAGGQGIEQYF	TGTGCCAGCAGTGCGGGGGGACAGGGGATCGAGCAGTACTTC
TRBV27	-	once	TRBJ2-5	CASSSLELETQYF	TGTGCCAGCAGTTCCTTAGAATTGGAGACCCAGTACTTC
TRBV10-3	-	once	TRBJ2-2	CAISERRNTGELFF	TGTGCCATCAGTGAGCGGAGGAACACCGGGGAGCTGTTTTTT
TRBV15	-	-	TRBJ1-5	CATSRDGPGSFGNQPQHF	TGTGCCACCAGCAGAGATGGGCCAGGGTCTTTTGGCAATCAGCCCCAGCATTTT
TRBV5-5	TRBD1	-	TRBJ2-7	CASSLVGTGVYEQYF	TGTGCCAGCAGCTTGGTCGGGACAGGGGTCTACGAGCAGTACTTC
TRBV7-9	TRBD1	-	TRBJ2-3	CASSLVTGGADTQYF	TGTGCCAGCAGCTTAGTGACAGGGGGTGCAGATACGCAGTATTTT
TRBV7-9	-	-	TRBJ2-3	CASSFPVRVEMDTQYF	TGTGCCAGCAGCTTTCCGGTACGGGTTGAGATGGATACGCAGTATTTT
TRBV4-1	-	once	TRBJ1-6	CASSQFWAQGNSPLHF	TGCGCCAGCAGCCAATTTTGGGCCCAGGGTAATTCACCCCTCCACTTT
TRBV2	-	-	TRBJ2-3	CASKKVVYAADTQYF	TGTGCCAGCAAGAAGGTCGTGTACGCGGCAGATACGCAGTATTTT
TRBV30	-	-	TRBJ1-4	CAWTAGFRGEKLFF	TGTGCCTGGACTGCCGGATTCCGGGGGGAAAAACTGTTTTTT
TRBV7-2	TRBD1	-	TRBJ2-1	CASRIPGQEANEQFF	TGTGCCAGCAGAATCCCGGGACAGGAGGCCAATGAGCAGTTCTTC
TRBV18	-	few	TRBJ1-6	CASSPGRGNSPLHF	TGTGCCAGCTCACCAGGGAGGGGTAATTCACCCCTCCACTTT
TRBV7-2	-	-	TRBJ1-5	CASSLGRQPQHF	TGTGCCAGCAGCTTAGGTCGTCAGCCCCAGCATTTT
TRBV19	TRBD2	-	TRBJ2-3	CASSIGTSRRTDTQYF	TGTGCCAGTAGTATAGGGACTAGCAGACGCACAGATACGCAGTATTTT
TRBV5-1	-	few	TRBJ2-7	CASSLESLVPYEQYF	TGCGCCAGCAGCTTGGAGAGCCTTGTCCCCTACGAGCAGTACTTC
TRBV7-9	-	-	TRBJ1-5	CASSLYPQPQHF	TGTGCCAGCAGCTTATATCCTCAGCCCCAGCATTTT
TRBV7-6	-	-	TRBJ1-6	CASSLGQGNNSPLHF	TGTGCCAGCAGCTTAGGTCAGGGAAACAATTCACCCCTCCACTTT
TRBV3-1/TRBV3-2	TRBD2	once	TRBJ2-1	CASSLGLAVIEQFF	TGTGCCAGCAGCCTCGGACTAGCCGTCATCGAGCAGTTCTTC
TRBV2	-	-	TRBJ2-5	CASSTRQYQETQYF	TGTGCCAGCAGTACTAGGCAGTACCAAGAGACCCAGTACTTC
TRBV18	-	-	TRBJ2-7	CASSGQGLRRQYF	TGTGCCAGCTCGGGACAAGGGCTTCGACGGCAGTACTTC